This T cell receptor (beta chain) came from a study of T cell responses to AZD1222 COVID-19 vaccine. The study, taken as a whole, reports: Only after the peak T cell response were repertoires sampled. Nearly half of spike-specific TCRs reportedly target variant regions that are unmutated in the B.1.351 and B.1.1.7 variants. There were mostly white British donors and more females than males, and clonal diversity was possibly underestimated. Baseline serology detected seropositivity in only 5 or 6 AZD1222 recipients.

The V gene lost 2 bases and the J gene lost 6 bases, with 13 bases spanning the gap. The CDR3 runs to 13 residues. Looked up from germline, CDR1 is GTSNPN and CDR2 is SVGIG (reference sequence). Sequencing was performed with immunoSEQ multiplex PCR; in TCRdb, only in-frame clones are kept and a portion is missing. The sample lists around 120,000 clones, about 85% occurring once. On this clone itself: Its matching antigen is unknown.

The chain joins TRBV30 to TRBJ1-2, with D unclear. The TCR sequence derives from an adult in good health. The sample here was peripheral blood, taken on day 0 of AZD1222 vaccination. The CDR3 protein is CAWSPRTANGYTF. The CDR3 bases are TGTGCCTGGAGTCCCAGGACGGCGAATGGCTACACCTTC.